This TCR beta chain was recovered during a study of T cell responses to AZD1222 COVID-19 vaccine. Sequencing used immunoSEQ multiplex PCR; TCRdb keeps in-frame clones, though not all of them. The sample has some 150,000 clones; around 94% are singletons. On this clone: The antigen remains undetermined.

Whole-study findings and limits: Spike-specific TCRs gained breadth and depth after people received two AZD1222 doses. There were vaccine-associated CD4 TCRs across spike, dominant at 160-218 and 743-854. Donors skewed white British and female; clonal diversity was possibly underestimated.

The origin of this receptor is an adult in good health. The source material was peripheral blood, sampled on day 0 of AZD1222 vaccination.

For the CDR3, the DNA is TGTGCCAGCAGTCGGGGGTTTCGGGGCTCCTCTGGAAACACCATATATTTT. Translating gives CASSRGFRGSSGNTIYF. V is TRBV5-6 and J is TRBJ1-3, with D possibly matching TRBD1 (5 bases). The germline V and J ends were trimmed by 5 bases and 0 bases, with 18 bases remaining between them. CDR1 and CDR2 from the germline V gene are SGHDT and YYEEEE. CDR3 length: 17 residues.